Shown below are 27 T cell receptor beta chains from a single sample sequenced in a study of blood T cell repertoires in COVID-19. TCRdb's copy holds only in-frame clones and misses some; the assay was immunoSEQ multiplex PCR. There are about 66,000 clones in the sample; just under 90% occur only once, and approximately 1.5% lies in the top ten. The sample taken for sequencing was peripheral blood. These receptors were collected from a man in his 60s with acute or convalescent COVID-19.

The rearrangement uses TRBV14 and TRBJ2-1; no clear D gene. V lost 5 bases to trimming and J lost 0 bases, with 17 bases between them. Per germline, CDR1 SGHDN and CDR2 FVKESK. The CDR3 runs 17 residues. The DNA of the CDR3 is TGTGCCAGCAGCGCCCCTAGGCTCGTCGTCTCCTACAATGAGCAGTTCTTC. It codes for CASSAPRLVVSYNEQFF.

The chain couples TRBV18 to TRBJ2-1; 7 bases match TRBD2. V was pared by 3 bases and J by 15 bases, with 11 bases of the junction left unmatched. Germline V gene sequence: CDR1 KGHSH, CDR2 LQKENI. The CDR3 runs to 13 residues. The DNA for the CDR3 is TGTGCCAGCTCACCCCTTAGCGAGGCTAGCGGGTTCTTC. Translated: CASSPLSEASGFF.

CDR3 coding DNA: TGTGCCAGCAGCCCAGTCCCCTTAAACACTGAAGCTTTCTTT. Translation: CASSPVPLNTEAFF. The chain combines TRBV9 with TRBJ1-1; D remains unclear. Germline V CDR1 and CDR2: SGDLS, YYNGEE. V was cut by 4 bases and J by 2 bases, with 12 bases left in between. This CDR3 has 14 amino acids.

The chain has TRBV15 and TRBJ2-7, with D perhaps matching TRBD2 (5 bases). Deletions cut 1 base from V and 2 bases from J, with 9 bases between. This CDR3 spans 14 amino acids. Germline values: CDR1 LNHNV, CDR2 YYDKDF (reference sequence). This CDR3 is CATSRVVGTYEQYF. The CDR3 bases are TGTGCCACCAGCAGAGTAGTCGGGACCTACGAGCAGTACTTC. Combining the CDR3 with reference TRBV15 and TRBJ2-7 gives the whole variable domain DAMVIQNPRYQVTQFGKPVTLSCSQTLNHNVMYWYQQKSSQAPKLLFHYYDKDFNNEADTPDNFQSRRPNTSFCFLDIRSPGLGDTAMYLCATSRVVGTYEQYFGPGTRLTVT.

The gene calls are TRBV19 and TRBJ1-1, with TRBD1 matching 7 bases. Germline CDR1 is LNHDA and CDR2 is SQIVND (reference sequence). The CDR3 sequence is 13 residues long. V lost 5 bases to trimming and J lost 7 bases; unmatched junction nucleotides: 7. The CDR3 nucleotides are TGTGCCAGTAGTGTTCAGCAGGGGGGTGAAGCTTTCTTT. Amino acid sequence: CASSVQQGGEAFF.

This chain links TRBV11-2 with TRBJ2-1; TRBD2 aligns across 7 bases. V trimming: 1 base; J trimming: 1 base; junction bases outside the gene matches: 1. The CDR3 runs 15 residues. Germline V gene data show CDR1 as SGHAT and CDR2 as FQNNGV. Here the CDR3 reads CASSLVGGSYNEQFF. CDR3 DNA: TGTGCCAGCAGCTTAGTGGGGGGGTCCTACAATGAGCAGTTCTTC.

This clone was seen a single time. The rearrangement joins TRBV7-9 to TRBJ1-1; D uncertain. Between the trimmed V and J ends, which lost 2 bases and 9 bases, there was a span of 13 bases. CDR1 is SEHNR and CDR2 is FQNEAQ in the germline V gene (reference sequence). This CDR3 comprises 13 residues. CDR3 region: CASSLLWGGKAFF. CDR3 DNA sequence: TGTGCCAGCAGCTTATTATGGGGAGGGAAAGCTTTCTTT.

The chain links TRBV18 to TRBJ1-2; D is possibly TRBD1 (5 bases). Trimming cost V 3 bases and J 6 bases, with 17 bases left between them. Germline values: CDR1 KGHSH, CDR2 LQKENI. The CDR3 loop spans 15 amino acids. In nucleotides, the CDR3 is TGTGCCAGCTCACCTGGGCAGGGTGGAGGGAATGGCTACACCTTC. Protein product: CASSPGQGGGNGYTF.

The chain uses TRBV10-3 and TRBJ2-3; D may be TRBD1 (6 bases). The CDR3 has 17 residues. Germline loops: CDR1 ENHRY, CDR2 SYGVKD. V was shortened by 0 bases and J by 1 base, with 14 bases between the two germline ends. CDR3 sequence: CAISESTGIGGTDTQYF. CDR3 sequence (DNA): TGTGCCATCAGTGAGTCCACAGGGATCGGTGGCACAGATACGCAGTATTTT.

The chain recombines TRBV2 with TRBJ1-4; D may be TRBD1 (6 bases). Trimming shortened V by 6 bases and J by 7 bases, and 9 bases separated the two germline ends. Germline CDR1 is SNHLY and CDR2 is FYNNEI. The CDR3 extends over 12 amino acids. CDR3: CASSGTPEKLFF. The CDR3 DNA follows: TGTGCCAGCAGCGGGACACCTGAAAAACTGTTTTTT.

The J gene is TRBJ1-5, the V gene TRBV28; unclear D gene. Looked up from germline, CDR1 is MDHEN and CDR2 is SYDVKM. V gave up 5 bases and J gave up 5 bases, with 16 bases separating them. The CDR3 spans 15 residues. CDR3 sequence reads: CASSAEGGRDQPQHF. The CDR3 DNA reads as TGTGCCAGCAGTGCCGAGGGAGGGCGTGATCAGCCCCAGCATTTT.

This clone was counted a few times. The rearrangement uses TRBV6-5 and TRBJ1-2; 9 bases are a match to TRBD1. This CDR3 is 13 amino acids long. Losses at the gene ends were 7 bases for V and 8 bases for J; bases not matched to a gene: 8. The germline gives CDR1 MNHEY, CDR2 SVGAGI. The DNA for the CDR3 is TGTGCCAGCACCTTGACAGGGGGAAGAGGCTACACCTTC. It codes for CASTLTGGRGYTF.

In this sample, this clone turned up once. The genes are TRBV7-9 and TRBJ1-2, with no clear D. The germline CDR1 and CDR2 sequences are SEHNR and FQNEAQ (reference sequence). The ends were cut back, 2 bases at V and 8 bases at J, with 9 bases in the middle. This CDR3 is 12 amino acids long. Written as DNA, the CDR3 is TGTGCCAGCAGCTTATCGACGGGGGGCTACACCTTC. It codes for CASSLSTGGYTF.

CDR3 bases: TGTGCCAGCAGGACGGGACAGGACTTCTATGGCTACACCTTC. Protein: CASRTGQDFYGYTF. The rearrangement uses TRBV6-1 and TRBJ1-2; 8 positions match TRBD1. The J segment lost 4 bases and the V segment lost 6 bases, leaving 7 bases of the junction unmatched. The CDR3 totals 14 residues. Per the germline V gene, CDR1 is MNHNS and CDR2 is SASEGT.

V gene TRBV7-6 combines with J gene TRBJ2-3; D call uncertain. Germline-derived CDR1 and CDR2 are SGHVS and FNYEAQ. V was clipped by 8 bases and J by 3 bases, with 15 bases between them. The CDR3 is 14 amino acids. CDR3 region: CASAQLYRTDTQYF. The CDR3, as DNA: TGTGCCAGCGCACAGCTCTACCGGACAGATACGCAGTATTTT.

The chain links TRBV18 to TRBJ1-3, with no clear D. V lost 4 bases, J lost 0 bases, and 7 bases lay in between. The CDR3 length is 14 residues. Germline assignment: CDR1 KGHSH and CDR2 LQKENI. The CDR3 DNA reads as TGTGCCAGCTCACGGGCAGACTCTGGAAACACCATATATTTT. This encodes CASSRADSGNTIYF.

This chain uses TRBV6-5 with TRBJ1-2; TRBD1 is a possible D gene (6 bases). This CDR3 comprises 14 residues. In germline, CDR1 is MNHEY, CDR2 SVGAGI. Trimming pared 11 bases from V and 2 bases from J, leaving 18 bases between. In nucleotides, the CDR3 is TGTGCCGTACACGAGGACAGCCGAAACTATGGCTACACCTTC. It translates to CAVHEDSRNYGYTF.

The rearrangement joins TRBV2 to TRBJ2-6, with D unresolved. Deletions cut 4 bases from V and 2 bases from J, with 3 bases between. Germline CDR1 SNHLY, CDR2 FYNNEI. CDR3 length: 13 residues. CDR3 protein: CASSATGANVLTF. Here the CDR3 DNA reads TGTGCCAGCAGTGCTACTGGGGCCAACGTCCTGACTTTC.

CDR3 protein: CASSPFTGGFTEAFF. The CDR3 nucleotides read TGTGCCAGCTCACCGTTCACAGGGGGTTTTACTGAAGCTTTCTTT. This rearrangement joins TRBV18 to TRBJ1-1; 8 nucleotides line up with TRBD1. CDR1 KGHSH and CDR2 LQKENI come from the germline V gene. V dropped 3 bases and J dropped 5; count of bases not matched to a gene: 8. This CDR3 has 15 residues.

V gene TRBV7-9 combines with J gene TRBJ2-5, with a tentative D call TRBD1 (5 bases). The V and J ends lost 2 bases and 5 bases respectively, with 9 bases between them. Germline CDR1 and CDR2: SEHNR and FQNEAQ (reference sequence). The CDR3 is 13 amino acids. The CDR3 DNA reads TGTGCCAGCAGCTTACAGGGTGCGGAGACCCAGTACTTC. This encodes CASSLQGAETQYF. The entire variable domain, with the rest obtained from reference TRBV7-9 and TRBJ2-5, is as follows: DTGVSQNPRHKITKRGQNVTFRCDPISEHNRLYWYRQTLGQGPEFLTYFQNEAQLEKSRLLSDRFSAERPKGSFSTLEIQRTEQGDSAMYLCASSLQGAETQYFGPGTRLLVL.

The genes are TRBV3-1 (or the pseudogene TRBV3-2) and TRBJ2-1; 7 bases align to TRBD1. V lost 1 base and J lost 8; bases outside the gene matches: 8. The germline V gene encodes CDR1 LGHDT and CDR2 YNNKEL (reference sequence). CDR3 length: 15 amino acids. The CDR3: CASSQGQGPTDEQFF. CDR3 sequence (DNA): TGTGCCAGCAGCCAAGGACAGGGTCCAACCGATGAGCAGTTCTTC.

The rearrangement uses TRBV3-1 (or the pseudogene TRBV3-2) and TRBJ1-1; a weak D match, TRBD1 (6 bases). In germline, CDR1 is LGHDT, CDR2 YNNKEL (reference sequence). This CDR3 contains 14 residues. V lost 3 bases and J 5 bases, leaving 13 bases between the germline ends. Written as DNA, the CDR3 is TGTGCCAGCAGCCAGGACAGCTACATTACTGAAGCTTTCTTT. It yields the protein CASSQDSYITEAFF.

The rearrangement joins TRBV6-1 to TRBJ1-2; no clear D gene. Trimming pared 1 base from V and 7 bases from J, leaving 16 bases between. This CDR3 comprises 15 residues. From germline, CDR1 is MNHNS and CDR2 SASEGT. The CDR3 coding sequence is TGTGCCAGCAGTGAAGACCCCGAGGCCCTGGGTGGCTACACCTTC. As protein: CASSEDPEALGGYTF.

V gene TRBV24-1 combines with J gene TRBJ1-5; unclear D gene. V was cut by 4 bases and J by 3 bases, with 6 bases left in between. Germline V gives CDR1 KGHDR, CDR2 SFDVKD. This CDR3 contains 13 residues. The DNA for the CDR3 is TGTGCCACCAGTGACAGGCCCAATCAGCCCCAGCATTTT. Translated, it gives CATSDRPNQPQHF.

CDR3 amino acids: CAFRATNEKLFF. The CDR3 DNA sequence: TGTGCCTTCAGGGCTACTAATGAAAAACTGTTTTTT. This chain uses TRBV30 with TRBJ1-4; D perhaps matches TRBD1 (5 bases). In germline, CDR1 is GTSNPN, CDR2 SVGIG (reference sequence). The CDR3 extends over 12 amino acids. V was trimmed by 7 bases and J by 2 bases, leaving 8 bases between them. Variable domain in full (rest from reference TRBV30 and TRBJ1-4): SQTIHQWPATLVQPVGSPLSLECTVEGTSNPNLYWYRQAAGRGLQLLFYSVGIGQISSEVPQNLSASRPQDRQFILSSKKLLLSDSGFYLCAFRATNEKLFFGSGTQLSVL.

The rearrangement uses TRBV27 and TRBJ1-5, with 8 bases matching TRBD1. The CDR3 extends over 16 amino acids. Germline V gene sequence: CDR1 MNHEY, CDR2 SMNVEV (reference sequence). The V gene end was trimmed by 2 bases and the J gene end by 2 bases; junction bases not matched to a gene: 5. Here the CDR3 DNA reads TGTGCCAGCAGTTTAAAAGGGACAGGACGCAATCAGCCCCAGCATTTT. Translation gives CASSLKGTGRNQPQHF.

V is TRBV5-6 and J is TRBJ1-5; D remains ambiguous. Trimming left V 4 bases short and J 0 bases short, with 11 bases between. The CDR3 spans 15 residues. CDR1 and CDR2 from the germline V gene are SGHDT and YYEEEE. The CDR3 bases are TGTGCCAGCAGCAGGCGGAGTAATAGCAATCAGCCCCAGCATTTT. Encoded protein: CASSRRSNSNQPQHF.